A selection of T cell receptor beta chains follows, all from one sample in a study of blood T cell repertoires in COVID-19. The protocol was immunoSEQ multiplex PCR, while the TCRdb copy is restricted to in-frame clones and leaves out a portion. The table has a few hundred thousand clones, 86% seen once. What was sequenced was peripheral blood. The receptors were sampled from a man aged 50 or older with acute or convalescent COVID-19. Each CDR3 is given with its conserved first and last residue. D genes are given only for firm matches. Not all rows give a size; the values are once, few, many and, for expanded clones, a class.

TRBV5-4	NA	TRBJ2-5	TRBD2	TGTGCCAGCAGCAAGACTAGCGGGGGGGCTTGGGAGACCCAGTACTTC	CASSKTSGGAWETQYF
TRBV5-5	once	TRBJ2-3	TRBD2	TGTGCCAGCAGCTTGGAGGCTAGCGGGGTTATAGAGCAGTATTTT	CASSLEASGVIEQYF
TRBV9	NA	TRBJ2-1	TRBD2	TGTGCCAGCAGCCCCGAACTAGCGGGGGCCCCAAAGCAGTTCTTC	CASSPELAGAPKQFF
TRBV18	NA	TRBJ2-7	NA	TGTGCCAGCTCACCATCCAGGGGCTTTGGGGAGGAGCAGTACTTC	CASSPSRGFGEEQYF
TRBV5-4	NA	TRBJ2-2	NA	TGTGCCACTTCTGGGGGGGCGCGTGACACCGGGGAGCTGTTTTTT	CATSGGARDTGELFF
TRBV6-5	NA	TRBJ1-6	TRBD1	TGTGCCAGCAGTCCGGGACAGCCAAATTCACCCCTCCACTTT	CASSPGQPNSPLHF
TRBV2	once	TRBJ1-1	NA	TGTGCCAGCACCAAGGGGCAGGTCTTGAACACTGAAGCTTTCTTT	CASTKGQVLNTEAFF
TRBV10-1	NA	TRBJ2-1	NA	TGCGCCAGCAGTGACAGGGCAAGATCCTACAATGAGCAGTTCTTC	CASSDRARSYNEQFF
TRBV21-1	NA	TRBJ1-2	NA	TGTGCCAGCACGGGTTCCGACTATGGCTACACCTTC	CASTGSDYGYTF
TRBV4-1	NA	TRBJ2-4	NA	TGCGCCAGCAGCCAACCAACAGGGTTCGGAGCCAAAAACATTCAGTACTTC	CASSQPTGFGAKNIQYF
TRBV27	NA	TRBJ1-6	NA	TGTGCCAGCAGTTTATCGATGGGTGGGGGGAGCTCCTATAATTCACCCCTCCACTTT	CASSLSMGGGSSYNSPLHF
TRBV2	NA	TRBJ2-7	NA	TGTGCCAGCAGAGGTGGAGCCTCGACTTCCTACGAGCAGTACTTC	CASRGGASTSYEQYF
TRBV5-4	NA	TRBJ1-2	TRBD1	TGTGCCAGCAGCCCTCGGACAGGAGCTAACTATGGCTACACCTTC	CASSPRTGANYGYTF
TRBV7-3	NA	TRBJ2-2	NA	TGTGCCAGCAGCCTCACGGGGACCGGGGAGCTGTTTTTT	CASSLTGTGELFF
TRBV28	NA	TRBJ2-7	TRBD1	TGTGCCAGCAGCCCCCCGGGACAGGGAACCTACGAGCAGTACTTC	CASSPPGQGTYEQYF
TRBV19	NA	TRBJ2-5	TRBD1	TGTGCCAGTAGTATAGGGACAGGAAGAGAGACCCAGTACTTC	CASSIGTGRETQYF
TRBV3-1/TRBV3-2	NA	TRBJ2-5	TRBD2	TGTGCCAGCAGCCAAGCGCTGACTAGCGGGGGTGTAGAGACCCAGTACTTC	CASSQALTSGGVETQYF
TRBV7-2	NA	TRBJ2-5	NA	TGTGCCAGCAGCCCCAGGAACAGGAAAGAGACCCAGTACTTC	CASSPRNRKETQYF
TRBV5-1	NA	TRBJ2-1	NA	TGCGCCAGCAGCTTGACAGGTTCAAGGGAGCAGTTCTTC	CASSLTGSREQFF
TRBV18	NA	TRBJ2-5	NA	TGTGCCAGCTCCGAACCGGGACTCGGGGAGACCCAGTACTTC	CASSEPGLGETQYF
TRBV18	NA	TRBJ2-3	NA	TGTGCCAGCTCACCTTCCACGGGGAGCACAGATACGCAGTATTTT	CASSPSTGSTDTQYF
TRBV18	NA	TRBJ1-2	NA	TGTGCCAGCTCACCAGACGCGGGTAACTATGGCTACACCTTC	CASSPDAGNYGYTF
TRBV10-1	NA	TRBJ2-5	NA	TGCGCCAGCAGTGATGGCGGAACGAACGAAGAGACCCAGTACTTC	CASSDGGTNEETQYF
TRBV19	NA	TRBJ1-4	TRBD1	TGTGCCAGTAGTTTGGACCTCACAGGGGGCCGCCGAAAACTGTTTTTT	CASSLDLTGGRRKLFF
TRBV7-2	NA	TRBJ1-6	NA	TGTGCCAGCAGCGGACCCGGTGGGGGGGGGAGTAATTCACCCCTCCACTTT	CASSGPGGGGSNSPLHF
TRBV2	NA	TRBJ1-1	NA	TGTGCCAGCAGGCTGTACCCGACTACTGAAGCTTTCTTT	CASRLYPTTEAFF
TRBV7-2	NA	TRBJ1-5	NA	TGTGCCAGCAGCTTAGGGGACACGAGCAATCAGCCCCAGCATTTT	CASSLGDTSNQPQHF
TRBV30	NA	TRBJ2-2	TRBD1	TGTGCCTGGAGTGTAGGAGAGGGAGCAGGGGGCTTCCACGGGGAGCTGTTTTTT	CAWSVGEGAGGFHGELFF
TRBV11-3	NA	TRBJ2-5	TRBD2	TGTGCCAGCAGCTTAGCTCTGACTAGCGGGGGGACAGAGACCCAGTACTTC	CASSLALTSGGTETQYF
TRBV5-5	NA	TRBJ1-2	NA	TGTGCCAGCAGCTTTCCAGGGTTGCTCGGCTACACCTTC	CASSFPGLLGYTF
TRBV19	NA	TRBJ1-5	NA	TGTGCTACGACCGGGGGGCGGGGACAGCCCCAGCATTTT	CATTGGRGQPQHF
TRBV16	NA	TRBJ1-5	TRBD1	TGTGCCAGCAGCCATTCGGACAGGAATCAGCCCCAGCATTTT	CASSHSDRNQPQHF
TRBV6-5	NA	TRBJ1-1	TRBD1	TGTGCCAGCATAACAAGGGGGCGGGCTGAAGCTTTCTTT	CASITRGRAEAFF
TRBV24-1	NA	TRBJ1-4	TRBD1	TGTGCCACCAGTGTCCTAGACAGGGGCGGGGAAAAACTGTTTTTT	CATSVLDRGGEKLFF
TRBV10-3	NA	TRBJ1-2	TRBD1	TGTGCCATTTCGACAGGGTTTACGGCCCGATACTATGGCTACACCTTC	CAISTGFTARYYGYTF
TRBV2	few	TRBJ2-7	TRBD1	TGTGCCACTTCGACAGGGGGCCCGTACGAGCAGTACTTC	CATSTGGPYEQYF
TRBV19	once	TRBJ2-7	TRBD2	TGTGCCAGTAGCCTGCGAGGACTAGCGGATACCTACGAGCAGTACTTC	CASSLRGLADTYEQYF
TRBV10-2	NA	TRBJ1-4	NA	TGCGCCAGCAGCGTGTCAACTAATGAAAAACTGTTTTTT	CASSVSTNEKLFF
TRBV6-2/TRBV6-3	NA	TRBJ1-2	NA	TGTGCCAGCAGTTACCGAACTGGCTATGGCTACACCTTC	CASSYRTGYGYTF
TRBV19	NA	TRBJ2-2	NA	TGTGCCAGTAGTATAGGACAGACCGGAAACACCGGGGAGCTGTTTTTT	CASSIGQTGNTGELFF
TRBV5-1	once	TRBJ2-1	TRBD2	TGCGCCAGCAGCTTCAGGGCCGCGGGGGTCAATGAGCAGTTCTTC	CASSFRAAGVNEQFF
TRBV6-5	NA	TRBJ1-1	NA	TGTGCCAGCAGTCCAGGGCGGGGGACTGAAGCTTTCTTT	CASSPGRGTEAFF
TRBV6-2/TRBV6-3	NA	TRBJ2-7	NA	TGTGCCAGCAGTTACTCCGGGAGTAACTACGAGCAGTACTTC	CASSYSGSNYEQYF
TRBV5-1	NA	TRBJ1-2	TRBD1	TGCGCCAGCAGCCTCGACCGGGACAGGGGTGTTTTGTCCTTC	CASSLDRDRGVLSF
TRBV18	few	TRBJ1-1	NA	TGTGCCAGCTCACCACCTGGACAGTGGGGGAACACTGAAGCTTTCTTT	CASSPPGQWGNTEAFF
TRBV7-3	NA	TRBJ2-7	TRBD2	TGTGCCAGCAGCTCGAAACGGACTAGCGGGGGCCCCAGGTCCTACGAGCAGTACTTC	CASSSKRTSGGPRSYEQYF
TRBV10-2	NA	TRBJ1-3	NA	TGCGCCAGCAGCCCAGGCGCCAGCCACTCTGGAAACACCATATATTTT	CASSPGASHSGNTIYF
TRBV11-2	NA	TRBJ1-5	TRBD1	TGTGCCAGCAGCTTACAGGGGGCTGGTCAGCCCCAGCATTTT	CASSLQGAGQPQHF
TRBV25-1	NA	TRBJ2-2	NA	TGTGCCAGCAGTGACCCAGGGCCGAACACCGGGGAGCTGTTTTTT	CASSDPGPNTGELFF
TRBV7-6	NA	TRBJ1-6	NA	TGTGCCAGCAGCGCGGGGGTTGCTATACCAAATTCACCCCTCCACTTT	CASSAGVAIPNSPLHF
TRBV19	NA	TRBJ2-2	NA	TGTGCCAGTAGTCCCGGGGGGCTAGAAACCTACACCGGGGAGCTGTTTTTT	CASSPGGLETYTGELFF
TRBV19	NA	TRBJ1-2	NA	TGTGCCAGTAGTAAGGGGCGCGCGGGCTACACCTTC	CASSKGRAGYTF
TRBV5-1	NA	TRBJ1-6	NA	TGCGCCAGCAGCTTCAAGAGGGATTCACCCCTCCACTTT	CASSFKRDSPLHF
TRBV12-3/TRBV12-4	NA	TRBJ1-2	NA	TGTGCCAGCAGTTTTACGGAGGCGAGAGGCTACACCTTC	CASSFTEARGYTF
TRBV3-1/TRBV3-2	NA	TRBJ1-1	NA	TGTGCCAGCAGCCTTGGGACTCTGGACACTGAAGCTTTCTTT	CASSLGTLDTEAFF
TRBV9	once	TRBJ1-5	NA	TGTGCCAGCAGCCCTCAGGGTCTTAGCAATCAGCCCCAGCATTTT	CASSPQGLSNQPQHF
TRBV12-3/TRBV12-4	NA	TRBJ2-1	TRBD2	TGTGCCAGCACCCCTACCGGGGGGGCGAAGTTCTTC	CASTPTGGAKFF
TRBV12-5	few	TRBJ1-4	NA	TGTGCTAGTGGTTTGGGCCAGGGCCCTAATGAAAAACTGTTTTTT	CASGLGQGPNEKLFF